Sequencing of this T cell receptor (beta chain) was carried out in a study of cytomegalovirus exposure and HLA in healthy donors. Broader study findings: Analyses of presence/absence relied on an assumption of roughly uniform sequencing depth across donors.

Remarks on this clone: Its antigen is still unknown.

Use of 60 Vbeta and 13 Jbeta primers characterized the PCR. This table comes from immunoSEQ multiplex PCR, and its TCRdb copy is limited to in-frame clones, with some not included. This sample's clone table lists approximately 120,000 clones. The material sequenced was PBMCs. The TCR sequence derives from a man in his late teens or twenties in good health and CMV-seronegative.

The CDR3 reads CASRRQGEDEQYF. DNA for the CDR3: TGTGCCAGCCGGAGGCAGGGGGAAGACGAGCAGTACTTC. The V call is TRBV27, the J call TRBJ2-7; 7 nucleotides agree with TRBD1. The CDR3 consists of 13 residues. CDR1 MNHEY and CDR2 SMNVEV come from the germline V gene (reference sequence). The V gene end was trimmed by 8 bases and the J gene end by 5 bases; junction bases not matched to a gene: 9.